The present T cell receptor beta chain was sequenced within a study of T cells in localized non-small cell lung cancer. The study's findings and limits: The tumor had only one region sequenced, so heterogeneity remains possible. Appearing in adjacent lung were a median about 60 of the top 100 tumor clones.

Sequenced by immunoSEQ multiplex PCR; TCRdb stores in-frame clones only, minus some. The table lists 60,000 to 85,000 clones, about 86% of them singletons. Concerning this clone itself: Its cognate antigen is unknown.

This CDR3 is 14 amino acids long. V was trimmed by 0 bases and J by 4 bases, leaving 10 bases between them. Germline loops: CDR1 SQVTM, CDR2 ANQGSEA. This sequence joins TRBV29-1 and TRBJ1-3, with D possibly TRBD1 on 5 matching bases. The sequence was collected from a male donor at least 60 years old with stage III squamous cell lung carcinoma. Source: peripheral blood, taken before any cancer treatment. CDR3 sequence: CSVEDSGTGNTIYF. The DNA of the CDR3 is TGCAGCGTTGAAGATTCAGGGACGGGAAACACCATATATTTT.